This T cell receptor (beta chain) stems from a study of T cells in localized non-small cell lung cancer. Germline V lookup: CDR1 SGHTA, CDR2 FQGNSA. The length of the CDR3 is 14 residues. V lost 2 bases and J 4 bases, leaving 11 bases between the germline ends. Sequenced by immunoSEQ multiplex PCR; TCRdb stores in-frame clones only, minus some. This sample has roughly 35,000 clones; 92% occur once, and the top ten carry about 2.2%. General study points: It was uninvolved adjacent lung that showed the highest T cell clonality, exceeding tumor. Higher blood T cell density went with longer overall survival. Researchers found a median about 53 of the top 100 tumor clones in adjacent lung. Sequencing was limited to one tumor region, leaving the possibility of heterogeneity open.

About this clone itself: The antigen remains undetermined.

Material: peripheral blood, obtained before any cancer treatment. The V call is TRBV7-2, the J call TRBJ2-5, with unresolved D. The sequence was collected from a female donor older than 55 with stage I lung adenocarcinoma. The CDR3 DNA is TGTGCCAGCAGCTTAAATTCGTGGGTAGAGACCCAGTACTTC. This gives the protein CASSLNSWVETQYF.